The rows below give T cell receptor beta chains drawn from one sample of a study of cytotoxic CD8 clonotypes in ibrutinib-treated CLL. Produced via immunoSEQ multiplex PCR; TCRdb's table is partial and in-frame only. Of more than 200,000 clones listed, under 80% are singletons. Here the sequenced sample was PBMCs, taken after 24 months of ibrutinib treatment. These receptors originate from a human donor with chronic lymphocytic leukemia. CDR3s include the opening cysteine and the closing phenylalanine or tryptophan. D genes are given only for firm matches. For some rows the clone size is stated as once, few or many, or as a class when expanded; others skip it.

>-|-|TRBJ2-6|TRBV2
TGTGCCAGCAGTGAATCCTCTGGGGCCAACGTCCTGACTTTC
CASSESSGANVLTF
>TRBD1|-|TRBJ2-7|TRBV27
TGTGCCAGCCGAACCGGGACAGGGACCTACGAGCAGTACTTC
CASRTGTGTYEQYF
>-|once|TRBJ2-4|TRBV3-1/TRBV3-2
TGTGCCCGCCAAAACATTCAGTACTTC
CARQNIQYF
>-|few|TRBJ2-7|TRBV28
TGTGCCAGCAGTCCCGGGGGAGCGACCTACGAGCAGTACTTC
CASSPGGATYEQYF
>TRBD2|-|TRBJ2-3|TRBV7-3
TGTGCCAGCAGCTTTAGCGGGAGTGGGAATACGCAGTATTTT
CASSFSGSGNTQYF
>TRBD1|few|TRBJ1-1|TRBV2
TGTGCCACCTCGATGGGACAGGGGAACACTGAAGCTTTCTTT
CATSMGQGNTEAFF
>-|-|TRBJ1-1|TRBV28
TGTGCCAGCAGTGCCGGGCTAATGAACACTGAAGCTTTCTTT
CASSAGLMNTEAFF
>TRBD2|-|TRBJ2-7|TRBV28
TGTGCCAGCAGCTTCCGCATGGGACTAGCGGAAAACTACGAGCAGTACTTC
CASSFRMGLAENYEQYF
>TRBD2|-|TRBJ2-7|TRBV4-2
TGTGCCAGCAGCCCCGGGACTAGCGGCTCCTACGAGCAGTACTTC
CASSPGTSGSYEQYF
>TRBD2|-|TRBJ2-1|TRBV5-1
TGCGCCAGCAGCTTGGGAGGGACTAGCGGGAGAGGTAATGAGCAGTTCTTC
CASSLGGTSGRGNEQFF
>TRBD1|-|TRBJ2-7|TRBV2
TGTGCCAGCAGTGAATGGCAGGGGGCGCGGGAGCAGTACTTC
CASSEWQGAREQYF
>TRBD1|-|TRBJ1-2|TRBV19
TGTGCCATCGGGACAGACTATGGCTACACCTTC
CAIGTDYGYTF
>TRBD2|-|TRBJ2-7|TRBV7-9
TGTGCCAGCACCTCACACCAGACTAGCGAAGGGTCCGAGCAGTACTTC
CASTSHQTSEGSEQYF
>-|-|TRBJ2-7|TRBV29-1
-
CSVGKGNAEVKYF
>-|once|TRBJ2-5|TRBV7-9
TGTGCCAGCAGCTCGGATTCGGACAAACAAGAGACCCAGTACTTC
CASSSDSDKQETQYF
>-|-|TRBJ1-1|TRBV27
TGTGCCAGCAGGACCGACAGGCTGAACACTGAAGCTTTCTTT
CASRTDRLNTEAFF
>-|-|TRBJ2-7|TRBV20-1
TGCAGTGCGACCCAGGTCTACGAGCAGTACTTC
CSATQVYEQYF
>-|-|TRBJ1-2|TRBV19
TGTGCCAGTACCTTAACAGGGTATATACACTATGGCTACACCTTC
CASTLTGYIHYGYTF
>-|few|TRBJ1-5|TRBV6-5
TGTGCCAGCAGGAGGCAGGGCAATCAGCCCCAGCATTTT
CASRRQGNQPQHF
>-|-|TRBJ2-7|TRBV6-5
TGTGCCAGCAGTTACAATGGATTTTCCTACGAGCAGTACTTC
CASSYNGFSYEQYF
>TRBD2|-|TRBJ2-7|TRBV6-5
TGTGCCAGCAGACCGACTAGCGGGAGGATCTACGAGCAGTACTTC
CASRPTSGRIYEQYF
>-|-|TRBJ2-2|TRBV1
-
CTSSQVGQGAQSGELFF
>-|-|TRBJ1-4|TRBV5-1
TGCGCCAGCAGCTACAGAGGTAGCACTAATGAAAAACTGTTTTTT
CASSYRGSTNEKLFF
>-|few|TRBJ2-5|TRBV9
TGTGCCAGCAGCGTAGGAGGGACAAGGGAGACCCAGTACTTC
CASSVGGTRETQYF
>-|-|TRBJ2-1|TRBV11-3
TGTGCCAGCAGCTTAGGAGGGTTCAATGAGCAGTTCTTC
CASSLGGFNEQFF
>-|few|TRBJ2-7|TRBV29-1
TGCAGCGTTGAAAATGGGTACGAGCAGTACTTC
CSVENGYEQYF
>TRBD1|-|TRBJ2-2|TRBV7-3
TGTGCCAGCAGCCCCCTGGCGGCAGGGGGCACCGGGGAGCTGTTTTTT
CASSPLAAGGTGELFF
>TRBD1|-|TRBJ1-4|TRBV6-1
TGTGCCAGCAGAGGGACAGGGGAGGAAAAACTGTTTTTT
CASRGTGEEKLFF
>-|-|TRBJ1-2|TRBV9
TGTGCCAGCAGTGCCCTCGGAGGTTACACCTTC
CASSALGGYTF
>-|-|TRBJ1-1|TRBV11-2
TGTGCCAGCAGCTTAGATACACAGGATGAAGCTTTCTTT
CASSLDTQDEAFF
>TRBD1|-|TRBJ2-7|TRBV7-3
TGTGCCAGCAGCTTAAGGCCGGGACAGGGGTCCGAGCAGTACTTC
CASSLRPGQGSEQYF
>-|-|TRBJ1-4|TRBV30
TGTGCCTGCTACCTTGGGGCAACTAATGAAAAACTGTTTTTT
CACYLGATNEKLFF
>-|-|TRBJ2-5|TRBV25-1
TGTGCCAGCAGTGAATCATTAGGGGAGACCCAGTACTTC
CASSESLGETQYF
>TRBD2|-|TRBJ2-3|TRBV7-2
TGTGCCAGCAGCTTCCATCTAGCGGGGGGAATCAGTGATACGCAGTATTTT
CASSFHLAGGISDTQYF
>-|-|TRBJ2-6|TRBV7-7
TGTGCTAGCAGCACCGGTGTGGCAGCTGGGGCCAACGTCCTGACTTTC
CASSTGVAAGANVLTF
>TRBD1|-|TRBJ1-1|TRBV18
TGTGCCAGCTCACGGGACAGAAAAGGCACTGAAGCTTTCTTT
CASSRDRKGTEAFF
>-|few|TRBJ2-5|TRBV28
TGTGCCAGCAGTTTATATCGCAGGGTCCAAGAGACCCAGTACTTC
CASSLYRRVQETQYF
>-|-|TRBJ2-1|TRBV29-1
TGCAGCGCCCGGGGTGGGGGCCATGAGCAGTTCTTC
CSARGGGHEQFF
>-|-|TRBJ2-3|TRBV18
TGTGCCAGCTCCCCGAACGGCCCGGGGAGCATTAGAGATACGCAGTATTTT
CASSPNGPGSIRDTQYF
>-|once|TRBJ2-5|TRBV27
TGTGCCAGCAGTAGAGCGATCCAAGAGACCCAGTACTTC
CASSRAIQETQYF
>-|-|TRBJ2-1|TRBV28
TGTGCCAGCAGGCCCTACCGGGACAAACATGAGCAGTTCTTC
CASRPYRDKHEQFF
>-|-|TRBJ2-3|TRBV5-1
TGCGCCAGCAGCTTGGATACCGCAGATACGCAGTATTTT
CASSLDTADTQYF
>-|-|TRBJ2-7|TRBV7-2
TGTGCCAGCAGCTTGGAGCGGGCCTACTCCTACGAGCAGTACTTC
CASSLERAYSYEQYF